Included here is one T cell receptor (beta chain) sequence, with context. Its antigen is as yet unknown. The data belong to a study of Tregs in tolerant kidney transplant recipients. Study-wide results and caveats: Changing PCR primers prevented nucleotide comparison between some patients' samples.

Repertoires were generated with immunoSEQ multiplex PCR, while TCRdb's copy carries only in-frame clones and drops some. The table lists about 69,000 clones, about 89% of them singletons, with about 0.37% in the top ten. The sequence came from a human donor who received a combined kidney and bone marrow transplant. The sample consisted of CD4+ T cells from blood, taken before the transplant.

In DNA, the CDR3 is TGCGCCAGCAGCCTTGATATCCCGCCGAGCTCCTACAATGAGCAGTTCTTC. Encoded protein: CASSLDIPPSSYNEQFF. J is TRBJ2-1 and V is TRBV5-1, with D hard to call. Germline assignment: CDR1 SGHRS and CDR2 YFSETQ. The germline V and J ends were trimmed by 4 bases and 0 bases, with 17 bases remaining between them. The CDR3 loop spans 17 amino acids. The whole variable domain, filled in from reference TRBV5-1 and TRBJ2-1, reads KAGVTQTPRYLIKTRGQQVTLSCSPISGHRSVSWYQQTPGQGLQFLFEYFSETQRNKGNFPGRFSGRQFSNSRSEMNVSTLELGDSALYLCASSLDIPPSSYNEQFFGPGTRLTVL.